These T cell receptor beta chains were read from a single sample in a study of OX40 agonist ivuxolimab in advanced cancers. TCRdb's table, derived via immunoSEQ multiplex PCR, lists solely in-frame clones and lacks some. The repertoire holds about 93,000 clones, with 92% as singletons. The sample in question was CD4+ or CD8+ T cells sorted from blood, obtained in a trial of the OX40 agonist ivuxolimab. The receptors were sampled from an adult with an advanced solid tumor such as melanoma, head and neck, liver or kidney cancer. CDR3s include the opening cysteine and the closing phenylalanine or tryptophan. Each record gives: clone size, J gene, V gene, CDR3 length, D gene, CDR3 protein, CDR3 DNA. A D gene is named only where the DNA matches it firmly. For some rows the clone size is stated as once, few or many, or as a class when expanded; others skip it.

. TRBJ1-2 TRBV6-1 12 . CASSSGIYGYTF TGTGCCAGCAGTTCAGGGATCTATGGCTACACCTTC
. TRBJ1-2 TRBV6-1 13 . CASSEGGARGYTF TGTGCCAGCAGTGAAGGAGGGGCGAGGGGCTACACCTTC
. TRBJ2-1 TRBV6-6 16 TRBD2 CASSFSIAGGFNEQFF TGTGCCAGCAGTTTCTCGATAGCGGGGGGCTTCAATGAGCAGTTCTTC
once TRBJ2-1 TRBV5-1 16 . CASSLEGTAPYNEQFF TGCGCCAGCAGCTTGGAGGGAACTGCTCCCTACAATGAGCAGTTCTTC
. TRBJ1-1 TRBV7-2 14 . CASSLGRWNTEAFF TGTGCCAGCAGCTTAGGCAGGTGGAACACTGAAGCTTTCTTT
once TRBJ2-7 TRBV18 13 . CASSPGGRYEQYF TGTGCCAGCTCACCTGGTGGTCGCTACGAGCAGTACTTC
. TRBJ2-3 TRBV6-1 18 TRBD2 CASSELYGLAGGQDTQYF TGTGCCAGCAGTGAACTGTACGGGCTAGCGGGGGGGCAAGATACGCAGTATTTT
. TRBJ1-3 TRBV15 16 . CATSRDRAVSGNTIYF TGTGCCACCAGCAGAGATAGGGCAGTCTCTGGAAACACCATATATTTT
. TRBJ1-4 TRBV6-1 14 . CASEGGALSEKLFF TGTGCCTCCGAGGGGGGGGCATTGAGTGAAAAACTGTTTTTT
. TRBJ1-1 TRBV18 16 TRBD1 CASSPGQGARVTEAFF TGTGCCAGCTCACCCGGACAGGGGGCGCGGGTCACTGAAGCTTTCTTT
. TRBJ1-3 TRBV9 16 . CASSVGGRTAGNTIYF TGTGCCAGCAGCGTAGGGGGCCGGACGGCTGGAAACACCATATATTTT
. TRBJ2-5 TRBV11-3 17 TRBD2 CASSLGSGLPYQETQYF TGTGCCAGCAGCTTAGGGTCGGGACTACCGTACCAAGAGACCCAGTACTTC
. TRBJ1-1 TRBV19 14 TRBD1 CASSSQTGYSEAFF TGTGCCAGTAGTTCACAGACAGGGTATTCTGAAGCTTTCTTT